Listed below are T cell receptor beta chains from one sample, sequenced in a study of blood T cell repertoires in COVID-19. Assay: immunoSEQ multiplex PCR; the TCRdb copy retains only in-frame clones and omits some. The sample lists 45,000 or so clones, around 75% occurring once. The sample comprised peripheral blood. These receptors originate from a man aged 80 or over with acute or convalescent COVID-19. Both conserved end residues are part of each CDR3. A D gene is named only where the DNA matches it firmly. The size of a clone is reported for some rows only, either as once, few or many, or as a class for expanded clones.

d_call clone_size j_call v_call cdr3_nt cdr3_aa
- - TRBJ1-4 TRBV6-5 TGTGCCAGCAGCCGGCGGCAGAACAATGAAAAACTGTTTTTT CASSRRQNNEKLFF
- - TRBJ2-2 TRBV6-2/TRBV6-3 TGTGCCAGCAGCCTCCTAGAAAACACCGGGGAGCTGTTTTTT CASSLLENTGELFF
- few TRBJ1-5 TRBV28 TGTGCCAGCATTAGCACGAGCAATCAGCCCCAGCATTTT CASISTSNQPQHF
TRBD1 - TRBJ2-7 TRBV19 TGTGCCAGTAGTAAGGGGGCAGGGGGCTCCTACGAGCAGTACTTC CASSKGAGGSYEQYF
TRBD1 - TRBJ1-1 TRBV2 TGTGCCAGCAGTGCCGGGACAGGGGCTGGAGGCACTGAAGCTTTCTTT CASSAGTGAGGTEAFF
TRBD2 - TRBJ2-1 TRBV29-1 TGCAGCGCAGGACTAGCGGGCGGCAATGAGCAGTTCTTC CSAGLAGGNEQFF
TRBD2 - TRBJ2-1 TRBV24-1 TGTGCCACCAGTGTTCTAGCGGGGTTATACAATGAGCAGTTCTTC CATSVLAGLYNEQFF
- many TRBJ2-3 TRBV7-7 TGTGCCAGCAGCGAGGGCTACAGCACAGATACGCAGTATTTT CASSEGYSTDTQYF
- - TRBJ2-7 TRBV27 TGTGCCAGCAGTTTATCTAAAGGCGGTTTCGAGCAGTACTTC CASSLSKGGFEQYF
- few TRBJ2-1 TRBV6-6 TGTGCCAGCAGTTACTTGTTAAGGAGCAATGAGCAGTTCTTC CASSYLLRSNEQFF
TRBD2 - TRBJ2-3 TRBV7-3 TGTGCCAGCAGCCCGCACGTCGGGGCGGCTAGCGGGAGGAGAGATACGCAGTATTTT CASSPHVGAASGRRDTQYF
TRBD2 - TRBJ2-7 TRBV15 TGTGCCACCAGCAGGGTCCGATCGCCAGCGGGAGGGCCAGACGAGCAGTACTTC CATSRVRSPAGGPDEQYF